Presented here are 22 T cell receptor beta chains from one specimen sequenced in a study of blood T cells in healthy people across ages. The second PCR ran roughly 6 to 11 cycles with a sample-barcoded 5' primer and J-beta primers. TCRdb re-called the 5' RACE reads through MiXCR, storing one row per CDR3 protein. The sample has 450,000 to 700,000 distinct CDR3 sequences; about 26% are singletons. Source material: blood. These receptors were taken from a woman aged 70-85 years in good health.

Comments on this clonotype: Germline and junction disagree at one end, which may indicate a read error. V usage is TRBV7-3 and J usage is TRBJ2-3, with 13 bases that match TRBD2. Germline CDR1 is SGHTA and CDR2 is FQGTGA. The CDR3 is 15 amino acids. The CDR3, as DNA: TGTGCCAGCAGCCTAACTAGCGGGAGGGCAGATACGCAGTATTTT. Its translation is CASSLTSGRADTQYF. The whole variable domain, filled in from reference TRBV7-3 and TRBJ2-3, reads GAGVSQTPSNKVTEKGKYVELRCDPISGHTALYWYRQSLGQGPEFLIYFQGTGAADDSGLPNDRFFAVRPEGSVSTLKIQRTERGDSAVYLCASSLTSGRADTQYFGPGTRLTVL.

The V and J genes are TRBV19 and TRBJ1-5; D unclear. The germline V gene has CDR1 LNHDA and CDR2 SQIVND (reference sequence). This CDR3 has 15 residues. V lost 4 bases to trimming and J lost 3 bases, with 13 bases between them. The CDR3 DNA reads TGTGCCAGTAGTAGGCCTAACCTCAACAATCAGCCCCAGCATTTT. It yields the protein CASSRPNLNNQPQHF.

A few counts support this clonotype. This chain uses TRBV29-1 with TRBJ2-7; the D gene is possibly TRBD1 (5 bases). Trimming cost V 1 base and J 7 bases, with 14 bases left between them. Germline assignment: CDR1 SQVTM and CDR2 ANQGSEA. The CDR3 contains 13 residues. The CDR3 protein is CSVEGQGGREQYF. The CDR3 DNA reads as TGCAGCGTTGAAGGGCAGGGTGGAAGGGAGCAGTACTTC.

The chain combines TRBV29-1 with TRBJ1-1; D is ambiguous. The ends were cut back, 6 bases at V and 5 bases at J, with 19 bases in the middle. From germline, CDR1 is SQVTM and CDR2 ANQGSEA. This CDR3 is built from 14 residues. CDR3 amino acids: CSVLVDLGRTEAFF. CDR3 in DNA: TGCAGCGTACTGGTCGATTTAGGTCGGACTGAAGCTTTCTTT.

The chain recombines TRBV5-3 with TRBJ2-3, with 8 nucleotides matching TRBD2. TRBV5-3 carries the ORF label, with uncertain function. V trimming: 8 bases; J trimming: 0 bases; junction bases outside the gene matches: 20. This CDR3 has 19 residues. This CDR3 reads CARVSAGGSLPPSTDTQYF. The DNA for the CDR3 is TGTGCCAGGGTCTCTGCGGGGGGCTCCCTGCCCCCTAGCACAGATACGCAGTATTTT.

The J gene is TRBJ1-4, the V gene TRBV5-1; 7 bases match TRBD1. This CDR3 is 15 amino acids long. Trimming removed 4 bases from V and 4 bases from J; junction bases left unmatched: 7. Germline values: CDR1 SGHRS, CDR2 YFSETQ. Here the CDR3 reads CASSIGQAINEKLFF. CDR3 nucleotide sequence: TGCGCCAGCAGCATCGGACAGGCCATTAATGAAAAACTGTTTTTT.

The table lists this clonotype with a few counts. The chain joins TRBV7-3 to TRBJ1-2, with a possible D match to TRBD1 (5 bases). V was cut by 2 bases and J by 5 bases, with 12 bases left in between. This CDR3 contains 14 residues. Germline values: CDR1 SGHTA, CDR2 FQGTGA. This CDR3 is CASSLDQGDYGYTF. Written as DNA, the CDR3 is TGTGCCAGCAGCTTAGATCAAGGGGATTATGGCTACACCTTC.

The rearrangement uses TRBV20-1 and TRBJ2-1; possible D gene TRBD2, 7 bases. There are 14 residues in the CDR3. Germline CDR1 DFQATT, CDR2 SNEGSKA (reference sequence). The V and J ends lost 3 bases and 8 bases respectively, with 17 bases between them. DNA for the CDR3: TGCAGTGCTAGGGGGGGGCGAGTTGAGGATGAGCAGTTCTTC. Protein product: CSARGGRVEDEQFF.

This clonotype was observed at least ten times. The chain couples TRBV7-2 to TRBJ2-1; TRBD2 might be the D (5 bases). Trimming pared 10 bases from V and 6 bases from J, leaving 16 bases between. This CDR3 is built from 13 residues. Germline-derived CDR1 and CDR2 are SGHTA and FQGNSA. The CDR3 region has the DNA TGTGCCACCACTATCTCCCGGGGCAATGAGCAGTTCTTC. This codes for CATTISRGNEQFF.

A few counts support this clonotype. CDR3 amino acids: CASTQGLIMGENTEAFF. The CDR3 nucleotides read TGTGCCAGCACCCAGGGCCTTATTATGGGGGAGAACACTGAAGCTTTCTTT. The chain couples TRBV11-2 to TRBJ1-1; maybe TRBD1 (5 bases). From germline, CDR1 is SGHAT and CDR2 FQNNGV. The length of the CDR3 is 17 residues. Trimming took 7 bases from V and 1 from J, leaving 22 bases between them.

A few counts support this clonotype. The gene calls are TRBV4-2 and TRBJ2-7, with D possibly TRBD1 on 5 matching bases. The CDR3 has 16 amino acids. V lost 0 bases to trimming and J lost 5 bases, with 17 bases between them. From germline, CDR1 is LGHNA and CDR2 YNFKEQ. The CDR3 DNA reads TGTGCCAGCAGCCAAGATTTGGGCCTGTCCAGGGACGAGCAGTACTTC. It translates to CASSQDLGLSRDEQYF.

The rearrangement uses TRBV20-1 and TRBJ2-2; tentatively, D is TRBD1 (5 bases). Germline CDR1 DFQATT, CDR2 SNEGSKA (reference sequence). Trimming shortened V by 1 base and J by 3 bases, and 6 bases separated the two germline ends. The CDR3 runs 13 residues. DNA of the CDR3: TGCAGTGCTAGAGTGGGGCACACCGGGGAGCTGTTTTTT. As protein: CSARVGHTGELFF.

In its sample, this clonotype was seen once. This chain connects TRBV7-2 to TRBJ2-1, with TRBD2 identical over 14 bases. Germline CDR1 SGHTA, CDR2 FQGNSA. Germline trimming cut 5 bases from V and 3 bases from J; bases unmatched to any gene: 6. CDR3 size: 17 residues. CDR3 in amino acids: CASSPGLAGGVYNEQFF. In DNA, the CDR3 is TGTGCCAGCAGCCCCGGACTAGCGGGGGGTGTCTACAATGAGCAGTTCTTC.

This clonotype was seen more than once but under ten times. The chain employs TRBV7-6 and TRBJ2-2; 9 bases match TRBD2. J gave up 6 bases and V 5 bases, and 10 bases lay outside the gene matches. The CDR3 loop spans 16 amino acids. Germline V gene data show CDR1 as SGHVS and CDR2 as FNYEAQ. CDR3: CASSVLAGVVPGELFF. The DNA for the CDR3 is TGTGCCAGCAGCGTCTTAGCGGGGGTAGTCCCCGGGGAGCTGTTTTTT. Filled out from reference TRBV7-6 and TRBJ2-2, the complete variable domain reads GAGVSQSPRYKVTKRGQDVALRCDPISGHVSLYWYRQALGQGPEFLTYFNYEAQQDKSGLPNDRFSAERPEGSISTLTIQRTEQRDSAMYRCASSVLAGVVPGELFFGEGSRLTVL.

This clonotype was counted between two and nine times. The chain is built from TRBV7-9 and TRBJ2-6; D might be TRBD1 or TRBD2, each matching 5 bases. The CDR3 extends over 17 amino acids. Germline values: CDR1 SEHNR, CDR2 FQNEAQ (reference sequence). CDR3 loop: CAVGAGRTNSGANVLTF. The CDR3 bases are TGTGCGGTCGGGGCCGGCCGCACCAACTCTGGGGCCAACGTCCTGACTTTC.

The table lists this clonotype with a count of one. The rearrangement links TRBV20-1 to TRBJ1-1; TRBD1 might be the D (5 bases). V was trimmed by 5 bases and J by 1 base, leaving 14 bases between them. The germline V gene has CDR1 DFQATT and CDR2 SNEGSKA (reference sequence). The length of the CDR3 is 14 residues. The CDR3 nucleotides read TGCAGTGCTCCAAGGGGCGCAGGGAACACTGAAGCTTTCTTT. Translated: CSAPRGAGNTEAFF.

Many counts were recorded for this clonotype. The chain couples TRBV12-3 or TRBV12-4 to TRBJ1-1; no clear D. CDR3 length: 12 residues. V dropped 3 bases and J dropped 1 base, with 3 bases sitting between them. CDR3 sequence: CASSFQNTEAFF. CDR3 sequence (DNA): TGTGCCAGCAGTTTTCAGAACACTGAAGCTTTCTTT.

The V and J genes are TRBV29-1 and TRBJ2-1; no clear D. The CDR3 spans 12 residues. V was clipped by 6 bases and J by 7 bases, with 13 bases between them. Germline V gene data show CDR1 as SQVTM and CDR2 as ANQGSEA. CDR3 region: CSVRQARNEQFF. As DNA, the CDR3 is TGCAGCGTGAGGCAGGCCAGGAATGAGCAGTTCTTC.

The table lists this clonotype with a few counts. The chain employs TRBV7-2 and TRBJ2-3; D is perhaps TRBD1 (5 bases). The CDR3 extends over 16 amino acids. V dropped 5 bases and J dropped 1 base, with 16 bases sitting between them. Germline values: CDR1 SGHTA, CDR2 FQGNSA. Here the CDR3 DNA reads TGTGCCAGCAGCCCCCAGCCAGGGATCCGCACAGATACGCAGTATTTT. Protein product: CASSPQPGIRTDTQYF.

This clonotype was counted only a few times. A much larger clone is a single base away; this may be a read error. V and J are TRBV5-1 and TRBJ2-1; perhaps TRBD1 as D (5 bases). The end of the DNA fits TRBJ2-5 better, so the J call may be wrong. The germline V gene has CDR1 SGHRS and CDR2 YFSETQ. This CDR3 comprises 14 residues. The CDR3 here is CASSSMGPAETQYF. The CDR3 DNA reads as TGCGCCAGCAGCTCGATGGGGCCCGCGGAGACCCAGTACTTC.

The chain recombines TRBV20-1 with TRBJ1-5; 7 bases are shared with TRBD1. Germline lookup yields CDR1 DFQATT and CDR2 SNEGSKA (reference sequence). Trimming took 5 bases from V and 6 from J; bases not matched to a gene: 13. CDR3 length: 15 amino acids. In nucleotides, the CDR3 is TGCAGTGCTTCAAGGGGGCCAGGGGGGCTTCAGCCCCAGCATTTT. This codes for CSASRGPGGLQPQHF.

This clonotype has only a few counts. In DNA form, the CDR3 reads TGCGCCAGCAGCGTCTTGACAGGGGCCAACGTCCTGACTTTC. Translating gives CASSVLTGANVLTF. The chain has TRBV5-1 and TRBJ2-6; no reliable D call. Germline CDR1 reads SGHRS; CDR2 reads YFSETQ. This CDR3 comprises 14 residues. V was cut by 4 bases and J by 4 bases, with 9 bases left in between.